The entry that follows covers one T cell receptor (beta chain) sequence. Sequenced by immunoSEQ multiplex PCR; TCRdb stores in-frame clones only, minus some. The sample consists of 35,000 to 50,000 clones, around 89% of them appearing once. This CDR3 is 15 amino acids long. Germline assignment: CDR1 MNHEY and CDR2 SVGEGT. Trimming took 3 bases from V and 7 from J; bases not matched to a gene: 6. The data originate from a study of blood T cell repertoires in COVID-19. The chain employs TRBV6-2 or TRBV6-3 and TRBJ2-1; TRBD2 aligns across 10 bases. The sequence derives from a man between 65 and 85 years old with active COVID-19. The specimen sequenced was peripheral blood. Here the CDR3 reads CASSYSAGGGNEQFF. For the CDR3, the DNA is TGTGCCAGCAGTTATTCAGCGGGGGGGGGTAATGAGCAGTTCTTC.